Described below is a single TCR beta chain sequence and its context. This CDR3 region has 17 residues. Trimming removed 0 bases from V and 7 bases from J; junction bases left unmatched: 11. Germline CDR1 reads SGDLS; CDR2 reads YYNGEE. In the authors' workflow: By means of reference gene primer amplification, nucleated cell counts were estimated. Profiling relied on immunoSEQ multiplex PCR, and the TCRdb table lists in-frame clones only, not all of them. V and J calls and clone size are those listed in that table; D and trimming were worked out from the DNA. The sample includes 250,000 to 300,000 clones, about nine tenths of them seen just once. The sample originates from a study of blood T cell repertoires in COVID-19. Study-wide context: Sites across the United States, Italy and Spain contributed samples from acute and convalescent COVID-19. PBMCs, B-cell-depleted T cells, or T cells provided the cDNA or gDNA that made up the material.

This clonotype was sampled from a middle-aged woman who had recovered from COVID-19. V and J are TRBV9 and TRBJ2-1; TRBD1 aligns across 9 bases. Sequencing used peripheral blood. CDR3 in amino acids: CASSVATDRGLRNEQFF. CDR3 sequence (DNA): TGTGCCAGCAGCGTAGCTACGGACAGGGGTTTGCGGAATGAGCAGTTCTTC.